This TCR beta chain was documented in a study of cytomegalovirus exposure and HLA in healthy donors. CDR3 length equals 13 residues. V was trimmed by 10 bases and J by 6 bases, leaving 16 bases between them. Germline loops: CDR1 MDHEN, CDR2 SYDVKM. Comments on this clone: Its antigen is not identified.

The PCR had 60 Vbeta and 13 Jbeta primers. Profiled with immunoSEQ multiplex PCR; TCRdb holds only in-frame clones, not every one. The table lists about 130,000 clones, about 71% of them singletons, with over 2.5% in the top ten. The study, taken as a whole, reports: Compared with the roughly 670-donor mean, an Asian-associated ancestry cluster reportedly had fewer N-insertions, according to a later analysis. Later examination showed HLA-associated TCR beta chains had greater clonal expansion than equally common others. Sequencing artifact likely explains a cluster of highly shared sequence variants. It was confirmed in vitro that three of the CMV-associated chains were specific for CMV antigens.

The clonotype was recovered from a woman aged 45-59 years in good health and CMV-seronegative. The V gene is TRBV28, the J gene TRBJ1-3, with a tentative D call TRBD1 (6 bases). Sequenced sample: PBMCs. The CDR3 sequence: CATHRQAENTIYF. Written as DNA, the CDR3 is TGTGCCACCCACCGACAGGCCGAAAACACCATATATTTT.